The 7 T cell receptor beta chains reported below all come from one sample, sequenced in a study of blood T cell repertoires in COVID-19. Measured with immunoSEQ multiplex PCR; TCRdb has only the in-frame clones, and not every one. The sample yields around 300,000 clones, around 91% seen once. Sequenced: PBMCs or T cells enriched from blood (not recorded which). The source of these receptors is a woman under 30 with acute COVID-19.

The J gene is TRBJ1-2, the V gene TRBV5-6, with unresolved D. Trimming stripped 0 bases from V and 2 bases from J, with 5 bases between. CDR1 is SGHDT and CDR2 is YYEEEE in the germline V gene. The length of the CDR3 is 13 residues. The CDR3 DNA sequence: TGTGCCAGCAGCTTGGTAGAGAACTATGGCTACACCTTC. Its protein product is CASSLVENYGYTF.

The genes are TRBV27 and TRBJ1-4, with 7 bases aligning to TRBD1. Germline V lookup: CDR1 MNHEY, CDR2 SMNVEV (reference sequence). CDR3 length equals 15 residues. V shed 5 bases and J 5 bases; nucleotides not matched to a gene: 8. CDR3 bases: TGTGCCAGCAGTGAATGGACAGGTCCCAATGAAAAACTGTTTTTT. It is translated as CASSEWTGPNEKLFF.

This clone was recorded once. The rearrangement joins TRBV7-9 to TRBJ2-1; D not certain. V dropped 4 bases and J dropped 6 bases, with 7 bases sitting between them. This CDR3 has 12 amino acids. CDR1 and CDR2 (germline): SEHNR, FQNEAQ (reference sequence). In DNA form, the CDR3 reads TGTGCCAGCAGCTATATTCCCAATGAGCAGTTCTTC. Translating it yields CASSYIPNEQFF. Together with reference TRBV7-9 and TRBJ2-1, the CDR3 gives the full variable domain: DTGVSQNPRHKITKRGQNVTFRCDPISEHNRLYWYRQTLGQGPEFLTYFQNEAQLEKSRLLSDRFSAERPKGSFSTLEIQRTEQGDSAMYLCASSYIPNEQFFGPGTRLTVL.

The chain links TRBV5-6 to TRBJ1-2; D gene uncertain. V shed 0 bases and J shed 5 bases, with 14 bases lying between them. The CDR3 has 15 amino acids. Germline assignment: CDR1 SGHDT and CDR2 YYEEEE. The CDR3 DNA follows: TGTGCCAGCAGCTTGGTGAGCAACCAGAGGTATGGCTACACCTTC. Amino acids: CASSLVSNQRYGYTF.

This chain connects TRBV5-1 to TRBJ2-1; 7 bases line up with TRBD2. Germline trimming cut 0 bases from V and 7 bases from J; bases unmatched to any gene: 7. From germline, CDR1 is SGHRS and CDR2 YFSETQ. This CDR3 comprises 15 residues. The CDR3: CASSLGWQGGNEQFF. CDR3 in DNA: TGCGCCAGCAGCTTGGGCTGGCAGGGAGGGAATGAGCAGTTCTTC.

This clone showed up just once. The chain has TRBV7-3 and TRBJ2-4; D is perhaps TRBD2 (6 bases). Germline V gene lookup returns CDR1 SGHTA and CDR2 FQGTGA. The CDR3 totals 14 residues. With 1 base removed from V and 8 bases from J, the gap between germline ends came to 12 bases. The CDR3: CASSLMGGSDIQYF. CDR3 in DNA: TGTGCCAGCAGCTTAATGGGGGGATCGGACATTCAGTACTTC.

V is TRBV27 and J is TRBJ2-3, with a possible D match to TRBD2 (6 bases). CDR3 length equals 12 residues. The V and J ends lost 8 bases and 2 bases respectively, with 8 bases between them. From germline, CDR1 is MNHEY and CDR2 SMNVEV (reference sequence). CDR3 sequence reads: CASRETTDTQYF. Here the CDR3 DNA reads TGTGCCAGCCGGGAGACCACAGATACGCAGTATTTT.